This T cell receptor (beta chain) was documented in a study of cytomegalovirus exposure and HLA in healthy donors. Primers for the PCR totalled 60 Vbeta and 13 Jbeta. The assay was immunoSEQ multiplex PCR, and TCRdb's table has in-frame clones only and misses some. The table gives about 40,000 clones; the top ten clones make up 4% of it. The germline V gene encodes CDR1 DFQATT and CDR2 SNEGSKA (reference sequence). The CDR3 consists of 11 residues. The V end lost 3 bases, the J end lost 8 bases, and 10 bases lay between the germline ends. The chain uses TRBV20-1 and TRBJ1-2; no clear D. The clonotype was recovered from a male donor in good health and CMV-seronegative. The sample was PBMCs. CDR3 sequence: CSASRVEGYTF. The DNA of the CDR3 is TGCAGTGCTAGTCGGGTTGAGGGCTACACCTTC.